This T cell receptor beta chain came from a study of CD8 T cells in ankylosing spondylitis. Many counts were recorded for this clonotype. The CDR3 runs to 15 residues. Germline CDR1 and CDR2: SEHNR and FQNEAQ (reference sequence). Trimming took off 5 bases at V and 0 bases at J, with 11 bases between the two ends. Making the TCR beta libraries involved quantitative 5'-RACE with molecular barcodes. TCRdb reprocessed the 5' RACE reads with MiXCR, giving one entry per CDR3 protein. This table holds around 140,000 distinct CDR3 sequences, about an eighth found once. The V and J genes are TRBV7-9 and TRBJ2-4; D is possibly TRBD1 or TRBD2 (5 bases each). The sample consisted of blood, either unsorted or a sorted T cell fraction (not recorded which). The clonotype originates from a female donor with ankylosing spondylitis or in good health (not recorded which). CDR3 sequence reads: CASSGTLIAKNIQYF. CDR3 nucleotide sequence: TGTGCCAGCAGCGGGACCCTTATAGCCAAAAACATTCAGTACTTC.